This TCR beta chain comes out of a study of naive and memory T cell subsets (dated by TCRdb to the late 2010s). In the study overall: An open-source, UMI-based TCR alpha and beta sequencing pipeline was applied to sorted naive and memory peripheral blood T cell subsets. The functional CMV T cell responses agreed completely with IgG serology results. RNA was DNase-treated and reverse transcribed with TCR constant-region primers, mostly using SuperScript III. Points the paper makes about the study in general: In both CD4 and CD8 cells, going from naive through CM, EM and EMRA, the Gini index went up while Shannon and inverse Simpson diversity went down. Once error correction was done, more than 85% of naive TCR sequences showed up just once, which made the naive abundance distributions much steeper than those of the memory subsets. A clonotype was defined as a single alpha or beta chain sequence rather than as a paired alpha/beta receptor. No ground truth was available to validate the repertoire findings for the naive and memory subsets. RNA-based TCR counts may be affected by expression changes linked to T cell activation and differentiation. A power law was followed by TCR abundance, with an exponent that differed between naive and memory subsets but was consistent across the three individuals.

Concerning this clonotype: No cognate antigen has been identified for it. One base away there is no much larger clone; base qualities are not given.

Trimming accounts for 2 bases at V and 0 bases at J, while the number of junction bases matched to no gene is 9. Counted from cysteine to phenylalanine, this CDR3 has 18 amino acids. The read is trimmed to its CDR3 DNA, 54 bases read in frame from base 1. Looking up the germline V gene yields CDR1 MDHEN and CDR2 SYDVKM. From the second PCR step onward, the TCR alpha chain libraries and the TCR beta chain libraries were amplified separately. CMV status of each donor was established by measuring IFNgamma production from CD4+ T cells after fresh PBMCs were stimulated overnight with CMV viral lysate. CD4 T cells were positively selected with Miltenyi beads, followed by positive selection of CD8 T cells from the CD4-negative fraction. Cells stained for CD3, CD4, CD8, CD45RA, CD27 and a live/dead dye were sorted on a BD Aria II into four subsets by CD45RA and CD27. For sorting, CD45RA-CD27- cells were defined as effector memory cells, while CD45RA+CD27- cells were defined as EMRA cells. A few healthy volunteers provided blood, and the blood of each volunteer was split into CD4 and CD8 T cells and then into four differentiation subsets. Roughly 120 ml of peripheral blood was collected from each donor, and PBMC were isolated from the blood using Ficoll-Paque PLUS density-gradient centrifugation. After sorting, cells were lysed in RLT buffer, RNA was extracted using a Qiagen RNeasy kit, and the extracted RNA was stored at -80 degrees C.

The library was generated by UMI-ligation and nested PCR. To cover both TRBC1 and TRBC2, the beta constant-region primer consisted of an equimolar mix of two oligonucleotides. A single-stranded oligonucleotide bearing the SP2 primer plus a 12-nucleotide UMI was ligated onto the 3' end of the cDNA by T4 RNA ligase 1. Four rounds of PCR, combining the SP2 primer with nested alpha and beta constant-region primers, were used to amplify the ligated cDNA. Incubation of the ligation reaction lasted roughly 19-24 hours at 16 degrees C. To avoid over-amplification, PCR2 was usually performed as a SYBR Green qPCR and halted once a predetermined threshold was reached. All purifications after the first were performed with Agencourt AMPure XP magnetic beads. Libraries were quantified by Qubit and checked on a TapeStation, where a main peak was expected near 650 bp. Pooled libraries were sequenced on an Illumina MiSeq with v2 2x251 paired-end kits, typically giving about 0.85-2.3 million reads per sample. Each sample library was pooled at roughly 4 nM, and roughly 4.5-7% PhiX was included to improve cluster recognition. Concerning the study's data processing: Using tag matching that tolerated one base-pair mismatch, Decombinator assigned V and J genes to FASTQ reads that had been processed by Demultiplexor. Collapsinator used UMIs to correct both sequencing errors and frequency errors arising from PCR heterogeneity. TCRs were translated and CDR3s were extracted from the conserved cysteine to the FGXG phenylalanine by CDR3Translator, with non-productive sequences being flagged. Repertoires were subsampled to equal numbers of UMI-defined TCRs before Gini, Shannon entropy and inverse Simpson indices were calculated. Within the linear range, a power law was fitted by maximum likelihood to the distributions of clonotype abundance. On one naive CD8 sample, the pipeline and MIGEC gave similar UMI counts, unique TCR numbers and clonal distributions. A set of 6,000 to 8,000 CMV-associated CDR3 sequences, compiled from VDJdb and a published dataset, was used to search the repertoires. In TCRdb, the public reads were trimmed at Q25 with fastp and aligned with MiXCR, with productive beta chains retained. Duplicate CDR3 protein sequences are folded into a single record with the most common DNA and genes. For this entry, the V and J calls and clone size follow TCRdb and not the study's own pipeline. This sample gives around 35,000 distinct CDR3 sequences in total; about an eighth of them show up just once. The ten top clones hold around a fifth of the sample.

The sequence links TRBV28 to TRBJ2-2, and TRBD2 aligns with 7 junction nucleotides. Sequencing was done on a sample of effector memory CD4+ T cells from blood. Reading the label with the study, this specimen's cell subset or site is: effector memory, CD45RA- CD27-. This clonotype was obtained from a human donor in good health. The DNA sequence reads TGTGCCAGCAGTTTACCACCCCGGGGGGACCCGAACACCGGGGAGCTGTTTTTT. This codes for CASSLPPRGDPNTGELFF.